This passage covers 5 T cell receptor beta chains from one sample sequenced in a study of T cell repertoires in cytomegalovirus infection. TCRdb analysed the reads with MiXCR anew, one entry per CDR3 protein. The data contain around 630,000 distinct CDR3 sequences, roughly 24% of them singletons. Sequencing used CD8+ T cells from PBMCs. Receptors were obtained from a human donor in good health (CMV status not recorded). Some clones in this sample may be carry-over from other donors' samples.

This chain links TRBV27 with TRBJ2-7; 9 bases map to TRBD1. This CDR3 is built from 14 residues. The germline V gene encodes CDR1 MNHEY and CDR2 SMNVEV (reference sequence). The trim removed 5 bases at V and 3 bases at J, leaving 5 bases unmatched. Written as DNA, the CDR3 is TGTGCCAGCAGTCCCCGACAGGGGGTCTACGAGCAGTACTTC. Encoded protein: CASSPRQGVYEQYF.

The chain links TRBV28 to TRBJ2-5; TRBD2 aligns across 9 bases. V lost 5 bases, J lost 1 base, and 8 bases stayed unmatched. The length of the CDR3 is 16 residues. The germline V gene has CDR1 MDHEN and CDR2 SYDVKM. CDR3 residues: CASSGLAGLVQETQYF. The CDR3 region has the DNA TGTGCCAGCAGTGGGCTAGCGGGACTCGTCCAAGAGACCCAGTACTTC.

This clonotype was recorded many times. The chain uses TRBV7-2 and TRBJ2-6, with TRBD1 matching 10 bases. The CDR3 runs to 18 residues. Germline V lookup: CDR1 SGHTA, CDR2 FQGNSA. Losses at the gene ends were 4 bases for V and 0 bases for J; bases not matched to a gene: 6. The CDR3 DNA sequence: TGTGCCAGCAGCTCGCCGGGACAGGGGCTCTCTGGGGCCAACGTCCTGACTTTC. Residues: CASSSPGQGLSGANVLTF.

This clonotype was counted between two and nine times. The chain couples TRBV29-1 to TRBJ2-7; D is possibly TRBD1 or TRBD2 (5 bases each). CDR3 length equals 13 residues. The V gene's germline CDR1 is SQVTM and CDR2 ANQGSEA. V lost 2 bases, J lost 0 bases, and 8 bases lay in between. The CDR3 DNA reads TGCAGCGTTGAACTGGGGACCTCCTACGAGCAGTACTTC. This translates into CSVELGTSYEQYF.

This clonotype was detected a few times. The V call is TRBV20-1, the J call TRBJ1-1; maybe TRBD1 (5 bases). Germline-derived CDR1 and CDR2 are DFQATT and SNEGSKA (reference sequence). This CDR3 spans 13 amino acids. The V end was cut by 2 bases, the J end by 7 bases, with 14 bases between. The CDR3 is CSARSRENREAFF. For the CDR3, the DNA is TGCAGTGCTAGAAGCAGGGAAAACCGTGAAGCTTTCTTT.